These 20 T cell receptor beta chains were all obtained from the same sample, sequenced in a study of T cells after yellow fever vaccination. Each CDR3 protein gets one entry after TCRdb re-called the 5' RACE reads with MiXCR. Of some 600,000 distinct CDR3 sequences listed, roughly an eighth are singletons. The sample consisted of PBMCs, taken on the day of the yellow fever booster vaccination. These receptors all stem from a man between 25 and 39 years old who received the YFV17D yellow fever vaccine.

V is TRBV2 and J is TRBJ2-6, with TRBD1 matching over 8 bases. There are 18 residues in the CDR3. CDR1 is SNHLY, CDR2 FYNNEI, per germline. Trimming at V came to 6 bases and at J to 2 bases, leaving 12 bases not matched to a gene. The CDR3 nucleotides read TGTGCCAGCAGCGACACCGGGACAGGACTACCTGGGGCCAACGTCCTGACTTTC. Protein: CASSDTGTGLPGANVLTF. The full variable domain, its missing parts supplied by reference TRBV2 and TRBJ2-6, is EPEVTQTPSHQVTQMGQEVILRCVPISNHLYFYWYRQILGQKVEFLVSFYNNEISEKSEIFDDQFSVERPDGSNFTLKIRSTKLEDSAMYFCASSDTGTGLPGANVLTFGAGSRLTVL.

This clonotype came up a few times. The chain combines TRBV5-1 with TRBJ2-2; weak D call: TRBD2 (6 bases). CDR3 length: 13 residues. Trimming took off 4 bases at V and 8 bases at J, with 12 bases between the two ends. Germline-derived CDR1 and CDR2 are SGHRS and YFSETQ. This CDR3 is CASSPWREGELFF. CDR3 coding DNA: TGCGCCAGCAGCCCCTGGAGGGAGGGGGAGCTGTTTTTT.

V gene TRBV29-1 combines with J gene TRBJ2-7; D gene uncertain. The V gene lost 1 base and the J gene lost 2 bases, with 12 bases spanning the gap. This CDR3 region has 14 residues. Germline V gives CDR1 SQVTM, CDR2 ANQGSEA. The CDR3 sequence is CSVEVSVEPYEQYF. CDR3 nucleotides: TGCAGCGTTGAAGTGAGCGTAGAACCCTACGAGCAGTACTTC.

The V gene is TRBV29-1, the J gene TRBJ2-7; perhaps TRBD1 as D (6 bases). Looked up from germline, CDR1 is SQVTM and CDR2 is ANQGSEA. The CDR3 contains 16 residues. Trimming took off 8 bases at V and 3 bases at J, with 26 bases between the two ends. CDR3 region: CSPFKRPGDMGYEQYF. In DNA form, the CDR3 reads TGCAGCCCCTTCAAACGTCCCGGGGACATGGGCTACGAGCAGTACTTC.

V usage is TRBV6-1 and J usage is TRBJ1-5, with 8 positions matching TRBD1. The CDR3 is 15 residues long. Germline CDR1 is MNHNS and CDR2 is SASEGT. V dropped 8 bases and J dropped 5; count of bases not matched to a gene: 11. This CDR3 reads CASSSPQGVHQPQHF. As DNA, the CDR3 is TGTGCCAGCTCCTCCCCACAGGGGGTTCATCAGCCCCAGCATTTT.

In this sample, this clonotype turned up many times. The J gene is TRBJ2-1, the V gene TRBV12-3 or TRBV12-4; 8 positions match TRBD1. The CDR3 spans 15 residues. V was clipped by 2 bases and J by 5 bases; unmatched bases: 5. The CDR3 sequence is CASSLRDRGDNEQFF. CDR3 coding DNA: TGTGCCAGCAGTTTACGTGACAGGGGAGACAATGAGCAGTTCTTC.

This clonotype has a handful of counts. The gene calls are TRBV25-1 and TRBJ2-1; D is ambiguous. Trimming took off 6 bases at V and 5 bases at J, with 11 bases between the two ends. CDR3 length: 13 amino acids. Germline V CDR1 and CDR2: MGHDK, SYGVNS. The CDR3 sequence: CASSQPPNNEQFF. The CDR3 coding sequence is TGTGCCAGCAGCCAGCCCCCTAACAATGAGCAGTTCTTC.

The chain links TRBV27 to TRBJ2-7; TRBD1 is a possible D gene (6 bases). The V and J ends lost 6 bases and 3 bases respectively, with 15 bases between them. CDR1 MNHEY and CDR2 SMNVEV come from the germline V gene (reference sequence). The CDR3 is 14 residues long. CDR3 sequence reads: CASSPIPDSYEQYF. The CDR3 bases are TGTGCCAGCAGCCCCATTCCGGACAGCTACGAGCAGTACTTC.

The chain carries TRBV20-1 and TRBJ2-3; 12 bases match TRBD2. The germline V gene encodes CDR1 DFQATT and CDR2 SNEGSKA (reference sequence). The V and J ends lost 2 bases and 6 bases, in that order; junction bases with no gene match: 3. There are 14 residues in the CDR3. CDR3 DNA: TGCAGTGCTAGATCTAGCGGGAGGGGGGATACGCAGTATTTT. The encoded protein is CSARSSGRGDTQYF.

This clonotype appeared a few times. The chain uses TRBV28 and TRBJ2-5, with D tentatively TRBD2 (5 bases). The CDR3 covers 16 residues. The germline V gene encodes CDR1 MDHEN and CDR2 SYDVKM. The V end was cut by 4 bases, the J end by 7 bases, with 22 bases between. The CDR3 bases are TGTGCCAGCAGTTACGGGCCAGCGGAAATAACGGGGACCCAGTACTTC. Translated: CASSYGPAEITGTQYF.

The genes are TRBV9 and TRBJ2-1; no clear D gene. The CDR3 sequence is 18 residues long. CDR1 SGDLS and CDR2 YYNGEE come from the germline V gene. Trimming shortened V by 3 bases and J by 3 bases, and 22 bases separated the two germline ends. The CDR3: CASSANTLPSGYYNEQFF. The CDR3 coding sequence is TGTGCCAGCAGCGCAAATACACTCCCCTCCGGTTACTACAATGAGCAGTTCTTC.

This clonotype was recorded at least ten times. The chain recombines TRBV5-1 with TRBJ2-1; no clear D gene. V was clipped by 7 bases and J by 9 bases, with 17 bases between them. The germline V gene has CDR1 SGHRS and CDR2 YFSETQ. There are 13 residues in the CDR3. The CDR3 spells CASRLSPEFEQFF. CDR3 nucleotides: TGCGCCAGCCGCCTCTCCCCCGAGTTTGAGCAGTTCTTC. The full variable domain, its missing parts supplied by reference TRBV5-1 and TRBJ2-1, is KAGVTQTPRYLIKTRGQQVTLSCSPISGHRSVSWYQQTPGQGLQFLFEYFSETQRNKGNFPGRFSGRQFSNSRSEMNVSTLELGDSALYLCASRLSPEFEQFFGPGTRLTVL.

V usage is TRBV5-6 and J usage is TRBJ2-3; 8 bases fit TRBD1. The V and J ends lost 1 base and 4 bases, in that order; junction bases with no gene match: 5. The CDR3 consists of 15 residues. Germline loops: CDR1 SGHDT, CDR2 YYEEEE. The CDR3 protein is CASSLLGQGPDTQYF. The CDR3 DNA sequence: TGTGCCAGCAGCTTGTTAGGACAGGGTCCAGATACGCAGTATTTT.

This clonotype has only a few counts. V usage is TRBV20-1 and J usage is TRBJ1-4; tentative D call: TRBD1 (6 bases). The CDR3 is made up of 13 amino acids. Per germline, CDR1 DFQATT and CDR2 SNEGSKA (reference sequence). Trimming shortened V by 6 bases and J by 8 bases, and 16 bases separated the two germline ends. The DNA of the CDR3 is TGCAGTGCCAGACGGGGGGCCGGGGAAAAACTGTTTTTT. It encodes CSARRGAGEKLFF.

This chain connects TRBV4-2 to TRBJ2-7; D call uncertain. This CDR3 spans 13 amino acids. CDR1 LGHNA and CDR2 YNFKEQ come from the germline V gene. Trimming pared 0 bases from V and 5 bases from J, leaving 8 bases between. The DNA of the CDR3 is TGTGCCAGCAGCCAAGAGAGGCTAGACGAGCAGTACTTC. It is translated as CASSQERLDEQYF.

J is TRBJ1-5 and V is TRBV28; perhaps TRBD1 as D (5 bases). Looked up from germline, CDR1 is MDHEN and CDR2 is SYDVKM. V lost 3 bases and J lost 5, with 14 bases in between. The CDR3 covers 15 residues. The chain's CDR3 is CASSFSGTADQPQHF. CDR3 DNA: TGTGCCAGCAGTTTTTCCGGGACGGCGGATCAGCCCCAGCATTTT.

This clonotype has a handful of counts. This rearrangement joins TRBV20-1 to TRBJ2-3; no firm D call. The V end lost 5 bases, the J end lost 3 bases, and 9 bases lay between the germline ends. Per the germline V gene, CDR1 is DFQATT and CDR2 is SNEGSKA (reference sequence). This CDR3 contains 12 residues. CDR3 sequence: CSAPRITDTQYF. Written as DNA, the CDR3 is TGCAGTGCTCCCCGTATAACAGATACGCAGTATTTT.

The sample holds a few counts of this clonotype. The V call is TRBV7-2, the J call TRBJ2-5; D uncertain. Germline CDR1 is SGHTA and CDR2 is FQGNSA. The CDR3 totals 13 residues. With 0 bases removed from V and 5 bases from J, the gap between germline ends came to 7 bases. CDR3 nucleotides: TGTGCCAGCAGCTTAGCCTGGGTGGAGACCCAGTACTTC. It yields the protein CASSLAWVETQYF.

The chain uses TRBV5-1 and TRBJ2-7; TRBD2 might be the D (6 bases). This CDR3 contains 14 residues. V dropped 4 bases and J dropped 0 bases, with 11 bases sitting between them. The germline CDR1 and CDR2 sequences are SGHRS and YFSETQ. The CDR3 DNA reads TGCGCCAGCAGCCCGGCTAGCGACTCCTACGAGCAGTACTTC. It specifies CASSPASDSYEQYF.

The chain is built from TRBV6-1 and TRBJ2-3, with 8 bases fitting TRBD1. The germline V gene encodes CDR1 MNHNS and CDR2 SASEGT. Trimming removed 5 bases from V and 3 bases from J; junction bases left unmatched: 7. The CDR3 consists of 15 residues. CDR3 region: CASSRQGAFTDTQYF. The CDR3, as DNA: TGTGCCAGCAGTCGGCAGGGGGCTTTTACAGATACGCAGTATTTT.